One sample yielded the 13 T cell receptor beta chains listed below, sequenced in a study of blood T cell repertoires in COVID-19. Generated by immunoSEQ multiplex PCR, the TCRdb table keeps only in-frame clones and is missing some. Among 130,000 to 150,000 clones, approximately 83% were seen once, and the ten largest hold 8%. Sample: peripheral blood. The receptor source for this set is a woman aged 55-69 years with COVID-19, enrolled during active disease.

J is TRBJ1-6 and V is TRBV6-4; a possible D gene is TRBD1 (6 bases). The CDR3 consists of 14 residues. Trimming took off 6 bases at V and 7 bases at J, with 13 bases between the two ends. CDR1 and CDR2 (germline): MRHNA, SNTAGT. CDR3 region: CASSQGPGNSPLHF. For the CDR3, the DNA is TGTGCCAGCAGCCAGGGGCCGGGCAATTCACCCCTCCACTTT.

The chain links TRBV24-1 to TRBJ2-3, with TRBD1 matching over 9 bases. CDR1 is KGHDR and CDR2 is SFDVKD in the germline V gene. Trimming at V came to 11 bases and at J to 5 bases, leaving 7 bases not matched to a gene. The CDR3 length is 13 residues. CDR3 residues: CAIGQGSIDTQYF. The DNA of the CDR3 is TGTGCCATAGGACAGGGGTCAATAGATACGCAGTATTTT.

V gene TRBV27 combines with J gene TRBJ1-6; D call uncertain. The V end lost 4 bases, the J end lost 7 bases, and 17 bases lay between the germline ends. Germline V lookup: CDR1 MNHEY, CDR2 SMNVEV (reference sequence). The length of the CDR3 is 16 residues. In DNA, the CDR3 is TGTGCCAGCAGTTCCCCCCTGGGGAGCGACAATTCACCCCTCCACTTT. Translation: CASSSPLGSDNSPLHF.

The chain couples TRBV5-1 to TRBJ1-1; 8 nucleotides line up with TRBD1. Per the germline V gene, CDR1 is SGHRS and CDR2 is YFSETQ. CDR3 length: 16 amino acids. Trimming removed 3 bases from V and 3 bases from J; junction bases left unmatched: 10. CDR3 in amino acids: CASSWTGSVMYTEAFF. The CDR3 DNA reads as TGCGCCAGCAGCTGGACAGGGTCAGTAATGTACACTGAAGCTTTCTTT.

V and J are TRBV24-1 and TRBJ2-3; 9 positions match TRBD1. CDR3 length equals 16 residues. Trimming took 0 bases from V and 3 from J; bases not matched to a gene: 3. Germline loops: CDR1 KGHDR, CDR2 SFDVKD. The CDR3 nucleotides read TGTGCCACCAGTGATTTGCCAGGACAGGGGACAGATACGCAGTATTTT. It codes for CATSDLPGQGTDTQYF.

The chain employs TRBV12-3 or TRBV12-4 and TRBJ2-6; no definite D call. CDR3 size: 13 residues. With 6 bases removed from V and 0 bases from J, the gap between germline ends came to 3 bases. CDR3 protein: CASSFSGANVLTF. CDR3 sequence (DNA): TGTGCCAGCAGCTTCTCTGGGGCCAACGTCCTGACTTTC.

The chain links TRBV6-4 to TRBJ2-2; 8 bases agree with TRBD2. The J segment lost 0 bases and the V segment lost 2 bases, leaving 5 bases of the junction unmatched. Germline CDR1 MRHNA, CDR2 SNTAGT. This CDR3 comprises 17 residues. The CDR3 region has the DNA TGTGCCAGCAGTGACACCCCGGGACTAGCGAACACCGGGGAGCTGTTTTTT. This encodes CASSDTPGLANTGELFF.

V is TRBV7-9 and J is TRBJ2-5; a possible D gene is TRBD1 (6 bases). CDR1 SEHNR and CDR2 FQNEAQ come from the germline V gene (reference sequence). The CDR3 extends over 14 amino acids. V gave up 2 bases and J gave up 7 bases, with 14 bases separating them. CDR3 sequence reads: CASSLSQGLRTQYF. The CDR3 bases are TGTGCCAGCAGCTTAAGCCAGGGGTTGAGGACCCAGTACTTC.

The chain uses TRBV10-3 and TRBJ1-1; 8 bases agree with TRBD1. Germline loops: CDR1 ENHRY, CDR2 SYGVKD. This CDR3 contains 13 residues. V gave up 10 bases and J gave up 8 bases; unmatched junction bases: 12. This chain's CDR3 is CATSLGRGREAFF. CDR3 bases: TGTGCCACCTCCCTGGGCAGGGGGCGAGAAGCTTTCTTT.

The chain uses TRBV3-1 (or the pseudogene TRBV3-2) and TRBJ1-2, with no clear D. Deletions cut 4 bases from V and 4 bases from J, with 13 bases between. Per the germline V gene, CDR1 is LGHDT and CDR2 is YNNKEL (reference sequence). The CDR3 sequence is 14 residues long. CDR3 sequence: CASSPQRFVYGYTF. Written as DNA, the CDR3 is TGTGCCAGCAGCCCCCAGCGGTTTGTCTATGGCTACACCTTC.

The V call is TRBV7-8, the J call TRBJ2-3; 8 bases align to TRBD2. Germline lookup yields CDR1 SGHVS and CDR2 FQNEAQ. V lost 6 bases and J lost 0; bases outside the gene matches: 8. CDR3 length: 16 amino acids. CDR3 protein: CASRLLAGSSTDTQYF. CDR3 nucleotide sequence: TGTGCCAGCAGACTTCTAGCGGGTTCTAGCACAGATACGCAGTATTTT. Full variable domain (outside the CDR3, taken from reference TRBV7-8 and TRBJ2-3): GAGVSQSPRYKVAKRGQDVALRCDPISGHVSLFWYQQALGQGPEFLTYFQNEAQLDKSGLPSDRFFAERPEGSVSTLKIQRTQQEDSAVYLCASRLLAGSSTDTQYFGPGTRLTVL.

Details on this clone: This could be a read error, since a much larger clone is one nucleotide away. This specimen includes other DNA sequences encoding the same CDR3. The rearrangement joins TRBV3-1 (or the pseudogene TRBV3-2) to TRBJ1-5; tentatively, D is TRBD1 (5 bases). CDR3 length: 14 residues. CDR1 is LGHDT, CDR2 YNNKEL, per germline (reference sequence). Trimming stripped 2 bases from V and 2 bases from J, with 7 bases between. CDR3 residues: CASSQTGGNQPQHF. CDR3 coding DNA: TGTGCCAGCAGCCAAACAGGTGGCAATCAGCCCCAGCATTTT.

The CDR3: CATKDRPPGETQYF. CDR3 DNA: TGTGCCACCAAGGACAGACCTCCGGGGGAGACCCAGTACTTC. This chain uses TRBV24-1 with TRBJ2-5; TRBD1 is a possible D gene (6 bases). The CDR3 sequence is 14 residues long. Trimming shortened V by 8 bases and J by 5 bases, and 17 bases separated the two germline ends. CDR1 is KGHDR, CDR2 SFDVKD, per germline.